Listed below are T cell receptor beta chains from one sample, sequenced in a study of vaccination and CD4 T cells after COVID-19. These receptors have no known antigen. TCRdb re-called the PCR reads through MiXCR, storing one row per CDR3 protein. Among 13,000 or so distinct CDR3 sequences, around 50% were seen once, and the ten largest hold around 20%. The sequences come from cultured CD4+ T cells from blood, collected after SARS-CoV-2 vaccination. All receptors come from a human donor with COVID-19. Both conserved end residues are part of each CDR3.

TRBJ2-3 | TRBV24-1 | CATSDPPGNTQYF
TRBJ1-1 | TRBV6-5 | CASSLGGGSNTEAFF
TRBJ1-2 | TRBV29-1 | CSVEGQGDTF
TRBJ2-2 | TRBV20-1 | CSARLRTEPTGELFF
TRBJ1-2 | TRBV27 | CASRVWAGGPNYGYTF
TRBJ1-2 | TRBV15 | CATSPDRARSGYGYTF
TRBJ2-5 | TRBV7-3 | CASSSTGGGLETQYF
TRBJ1-1 | TRBV5-1 | CASSLPGGSNTEAFF
TRBJ2-5 | TRBV5-4 | CASMGVEKTQYF
TRBJ1-3 | TRBV27 | CASSRPGNTIYF
TRBJ1-1 | TRBV20-1 | CSARGPSTEAFF
TRBJ2-2 | TRBV4-3 | CASSQEPRGNGELFF
TRBJ1-2 | TRBV7-9 | CASSLMGQAYGYTF
TRBJ1-5 | TRBV20-1 | CSANNGLDQPQHF
TRBJ1-1 | TRBV5-1 | CASSFTGTGTNTEAFF
TRBJ1-5 | TRBV7-2 | CASSARTVTIKNSNQPQHF
TRBJ1-5 | TRBV27 | CASSLSEGVNQPQHF
TRBJ2-1 | TRBV7-2 | CASSYSNSNMVF
TRBJ2-7 | TRBV2 | CASSQTGYEQYF
TRBJ1-2 | TRBV7-2 | CASSLERDRASYYGYTF
TRBJ2-5 | TRBV20-1 | CSARERTTRATQYF
TRBJ2-3 | TRBV20-1 | CSALPGLAGDMGDTQYF
TRBJ2-7 | TRBV20-1 | CSAPPSGGSHEQYF
TRBJ2-1 | TRBV20-1 | CSARDLLRDYNEQFF
TRBJ2-7 | TRBV15 | CATSGSRRGSPGDEQYF
TRBJ1-5 | TRBV7-2 | CASSLSVGQGQPQHF
TRBJ2-3 | TRBV24-1 | CATSSRGQGGTDTQYF
TRBJ1-2 | TRBV28 | CASISGINYGYTF
TRBJ1-6 | TRBV11-2 | CASSLGRTGHSPLHF
TRBJ2-5 | TRBV20-1 | CSARASGGEETQYF
TRBJ2-5 | TRBV6-5 | CASSFDRATQYF
TRBJ1-2 | TRBV19 | CASTPRDRDGYTF
TRBJ1-5 | TRBV11-3 | CASSLVRGIYSNQPQHF
TRBJ2-7 | TRBV11-3 | CASSQQLRLGQASYEQYF
TRBJ1-2 | TRBV7-9 | CASSLGQPNYGYTF
TRBJ2-1 | TRBV24-1 | CATSDSWTQGDYNEQFF
TRBJ1-6 | TRBV19 | CASSTREENSPLHF
TRBJ1-5 | TRBV19 | CASSGRQGVGGNQPQHF
TRBJ1-2 | TRBV6-5 | CASSYAGLYGYTF
TRBJ2-1 | TRBV6-2/TRBV6-3 | CASSLLAGHSYNEQFF
TRBJ1-5 | TRBV20-1 | CSARDLGGAQHF
TRBJ1-1 | TRBV15 | CATSRGFKVVNTEAFF
TRBJ2-7 | TRBV6-2/TRBV6-3 | CASSDRQGLSYEQYF
TRBJ2-2 | TRBV5-1 | CASTSTGHTNTGELFF
TRBJ1-6 | TRBV3-1 | CASTGRDNSPLHF
TRBJ1-3 | TRBV27 | CASSQRGGGNTIYF
TRBJ2-2 | TRBV6-1 | CASRLSGGGHTGELFF
TRBJ2-1 | TRBV20-1 | CSANSLVSYNEQFF
TRBJ2-3 | TRBV7-9 | CASSLTSRSGASTDTQYF
TRBJ1-4 | TRBV7-8 | CASSSRQGSTNEKLFF
TRBJ1-1 | TRBV28 | CASTSGTVTTEAFF
TRBJ2-7 | TRBV20-1 | CSAPEGQGKGSYEQYF
TRBJ1-1 | TRBV20-1 | CSAPPEGLAEAFF
TRBJ1-1 | TRBV25-1 | CASSDQGVFEAFF
TRBJ1-5 | TRBV4-2 | CASSQGANGQPQHF
TRBJ2-5 | TRBV7-2 | CASSGRGNGETQYF
TRBJ1-1 | TRBV5-4 | CASSLDSGTRTEAFF
TRBJ1-2 | TRBV7-3 | CASSLSGSDYGHTF
TRBJ2-5 | TRBV20-1 | CSAPRTDSWYQETQYF
TRBJ2-7 | TRBV6-5 | CASSYSPGEQYF